Each of the 19 T cell receptor beta chains below was sequenced from the same sample in a study of shared clonotypes between healthy human individuals. Using immunoSEQ multiplex PCR, the repertoire was profiled, and TCRdb retains in-frame clones only, with some absent. The sample holds a few million clones, around 95% seen once. Sequences were obtained from naive CD4+ T cells sorted from blood. Subset here: CD45RA+ positively selected. These receptors were taken from a man aged 18-30 years in good health.

The count of this clone is one. The V gene is TRBV28, the J gene TRBJ1-1; 10 nucleotides agree with TRBD1. The trim removed 7 bases at V and 6 bases at J, leaving 11 bases unmatched. CDR3 length: 15 amino acids. Looked up from germline, CDR1 is MDHEN and CDR2 is SYDVKM. Here the CDR3 DNA reads TGTGCCAGCAATAAACGGGACAGGGGTTTCGCTGAAGCTTTCTTT. This sequence encodes CASNKRDRGFAEAFF. Supplemented by reference TRBV28 and TRBJ1-1, the full variable domain reads DVKVTQSSRYLVKRTGEKVFLECVQDMDHENMFWYRQDPGLGLRLIYFSYDVKMKEKGDIPEGYSVSREKKERFSLILESASTNQTSMYLCASNKRDRGFAEAFFGQGTRLTVV.

The V and J genes are TRBV2 and TRBJ2-6; TRBD2 might be the D (5 bases). CDR1 and CDR2 (germline): SNHLY, FYNNEI. Trimming stripped 9 bases from V and 4 bases from J, with 7 bases between. This CDR3 contains 12 residues. The CDR3: CASEGGANVLTF. Written as DNA, the CDR3 is TGTGCCAGTGAGGGAGGGGCCAACGTCCTGACTTTC.

The V and J genes are TRBV19 and TRBJ1-1; 9 bases are shared with TRBD1. J gave up 5 bases and V 7 bases, and 5 bases lay outside the gene matches. CDR1 and CDR2 (germline): LNHDA, SQIVND (reference sequence). The CDR3 is 13 amino acids. The CDR3 nucleotides read TGTGCCAGTAAACAGGGGGCATATACTGAAGCTTTCTTT. Translated: CASKQGAYTEAFF.

V and J are TRBV7-8 and TRBJ2-3, with D perhaps matching TRBD1 or TRBD2 (7 bases each). Trimming removed 5 bases from V and 4 bases from J, with 16 bases in between. CDR3 length: 15 amino acids. CDR1 SGHVS and CDR2 FQNEAQ come from the germline V gene. For the CDR3, the DNA is TGTGCCAGCAGCCTCAGGGGGGGTCGCGCAGATACGCAGTATTTT. It translates to CASSLRGGRADTQYF.

Points on this clone: An end of the junction does not agree with germline; a read error may underlie this. The chain employs TRBV7-7 and TRBJ2-1; 9 bases agree with TRBD1. The CDR3 has 15 residues. CDR1 and CDR2 (germline): SSHAT, FNYEAQ (reference sequence). The CDR3 region has the DNA TGTGCTAGCAGCTCCGGGACAGGGAGTTACAATGAGCAGTTCTTC. Translated, it gives CASSSGTGSYNEQFF.

The CDR3 here is CASARQGSYEQYF. In DNA form, the CDR3 reads TGCGCCAGCGCCCGACAGGGTTCCTACGAGCAGTACTTC. This chain uses TRBV5-1 with TRBJ2-7; 7 bases line up with TRBD1. CDR3 size: 13 residues. Germline trimming cut 7 bases from V and 1 base from J; bases unmatched to any gene: 5. Germline assignment: CDR1 SGHRS and CDR2 YFSETQ.

The chain combines TRBV29-1 with TRBJ2-3; D possibly matches TRBD1 or TRBD2 (5 bases each). Germline V lookup: CDR1 SQVTM, CDR2 ANQGSEA. This CDR3 comprises 15 residues. V shed 5 bases and J shed 2 bases, with 17 bases lying between them. CDR3 bases: TGCAGCGTTCCCGATCCCCGGGACCTCACAGATACGCAGTATTTT. Encoded protein: CSVPDPRDLTDTQYF.

V and J are TRBV10-3 and TRBJ1-5, with 7 nucleotides matching TRBD1. V shed 10 bases, J shed 3 bases, and the junction held 12 bases outside the gene matches. CDR1 and CDR2 from the germline V gene are ENHRY and SYGVKD. The CDR3 runs 15 residues. The chain's CDR3 is CATEPGQPDNQPQHF. The CDR3 nucleotides are TGTGCCACCGAACCGGGACAGCCTGACAATCAGCCCCAGCATTTT.

The chain recombines TRBV30 with TRBJ1-1, with a weak D call TRBD1 (5 bases). Trimming removed 2 bases at V and 0 bases at J, with 13 bases between. The CDR3 has 15 amino acids. Per germline, CDR1 GTSNPN and CDR2 SVGIG (reference sequence). The CDR3 sequence: CAWSSPGRLNTEAFF. Here the CDR3 DNA reads TGTGCCTGGAGTAGTCCGGGACGGTTGAACACTGAAGCTTTCTTT.

The chain carries TRBV6-6 and TRBJ2-7; 11 bases are a match to TRBD1. Trimming took 0 bases from V and 2 from J; bases not matched to a gene: 3. The CDR3 has 16 residues. From germline, CDR1 is MNHNY and CDR2 SVGAGI (reference sequence). CDR3 coding DNA: TGTGCCAGCAGTTACTCGACGGGACAGGGGGCCTACGAGCAGTACTTC. It translates to CASSYSTGQGAYEQYF.

V and J are TRBV28 and TRBJ1-4, with 8 bases identical to TRBD1. The CDR3 runs 15 residues. The junction had 4 bases not matched to a gene; V was cut back by 2 bases and J by 5 bases. Germline assignment: CDR1 MDHEN and CDR2 SYDVKM. CDR3 protein: CASSLRTGRNEKLFF. The CDR3 DNA reads as TGTGCCAGCAGTTTAAGGACAGGGCGAAATGAAAAACTGTTTTTT.

V is TRBV7-6 and J is TRBJ2-7; 9 bases are a match to TRBD2. Germline assignment: CDR1 SGHVS and CDR2 FNYEAQ. V lost 8 bases to trimming and J lost 4 bases; unmatched junction nucleotides: 9. CDR3 length: 14 residues. CDR3 residues: CASSPGLATYEQYF. DNA for the CDR3: TGTGCCAGCTCACCGGGACTAGCCACTTACGAGCAGTACTTC.

The genes are TRBV30 and TRBJ2-5; maybe TRBD1 (6 bases). Trimming shortened V by 8 bases and J by 5 bases, and 12 bases separated the two germline ends. The CDR3 has 11 residues. The germline gives CDR1 GTSNPN, CDR2 SVGIG (reference sequence). The DNA for the CDR3 is TGTGCCGGACACAGGGTTGAGACCCAGTACTTC. This sequence encodes CAGHRVETQYF.

This chain uses TRBV18 with TRBJ2-7, with a possible D match to TRBD1 (6 bases). The CDR3 contains 15 residues. V was trimmed by 3 bases and J by 1 base, leaving 13 bases between them. Looked up from germline, CDR1 is KGHSH and CDR2 is LQKENI. The CDR3 here is CASSPRTAPSYEQYF. The CDR3 DNA follows: TGTGCCAGCTCACCGCGGACAGCACCATCCTACGAGCAGTACTTC.

The chain has TRBV5-1 and TRBJ2-2; D may be TRBD2 (6 bases). V lost 4 bases to trimming and J lost 0 bases, with 10 bases between them. The CDR3 covers 15 residues. Germline V gene lookup returns CDR1 SGHRS and CDR2 YFSETQ. The CDR3 DNA follows: TGCGCCAGCAGCGTTGCTAGCGCGAACACCGGGGAGCTGTTTTTT. Protein sequence: CASSVASANTGELFF.

The chain recombines TRBV27 with TRBJ2-3; 7 bases are shared with TRBD2. The V gene end was trimmed by 7 bases and the J gene end by 0 bases; junction bases not matched to a gene: 7. The CDR3 spans 15 residues. Germline V gene lookup returns CDR1 MNHEY and CDR2 SMNVEV (reference sequence). CDR3 bases: TGTGCCAGCACCTTTAGCGGGCTTAGCACAGATACGCAGTATTTT. Amino acid sequence: CASTFSGLSTDTQYF.

This clone was detected once. The chain links TRBV6-1 to TRBJ1-6; maybe TRBD1 (5 bases). The germline V gene encodes CDR1 MNHNS and CDR2 SASEGT. Trimming took 3 bases from V and 9 from J, leaving 12 bases between them. This CDR3 has 14 residues. CDR3 DNA: TGTGCCAGCAGTGACGGACAACCTTTTTCACCCCTCCACTTT. It encodes CASSDGQPFSPLHF.

The gene calls are TRBV6-1 and TRBJ1-3; TRBD1 might be the D (6 bases). V gave up 4 bases and J gave up 0 bases, with 7 bases separating them. Per germline, CDR1 MNHNS and CDR2 SASEGT. The CDR3 has 14 amino acids. The CDR3 loop reads CASSGTVSGNTIYF. DNA for the CDR3: TGTGCCAGCAGTGGGACAGTCTCTGGAAACACCATATATTTT.

V and J are TRBV19 and TRBJ1-3; maybe TRBD1 (6 bases). The CDR3 extends over 14 amino acids. Germline CDR1 LNHDA, CDR2 SQIVND (reference sequence). The ends were cut back, 2 bases at V and 4 bases at J, with 9 bases in the middle. CDR3 DNA sequence: TGTGCCAGTAGTATAAGGGACATCGGAAACACCATATATTTT. Translating it yields CASSIRDIGNTIYF.